The 19 T cell receptor beta chains in this list originate from one sample, sequenced in a study of T-cell memory formation after mild COVID-19 (TCRdb year 2021). Receptor amplification or capture employed 5' RACE. Instrument on record: Illumina NovaSeq 6000. The public reads were run again by TCRdb, first through fastp at Q25 and then through MiXCR, and only productive beta chains were kept. Rows with one shared CDR3 protein collapse into an entry with the most common genes and DNA. This sample is represented by approximately 260,000 distinct CDR3 sequences; around 15% of them were singletons. The leading ten clones occupy roughly 23% of the sample. Specimen: PBMCs or a T cell subset sorted from them (not recorded which). These receptors all come from a man younger than 35 who had mild COVID-19 (a few samples of this study predate the infection). The sample titles of this study are shuffled in the database, so cell type and time point are left out; the donor was told from shared clones.

This sequence joins TRBV7-8 and TRBJ2-3; maybe TRBD2 (5 bases). The germline CDR1 and CDR2 sequences are SGHVS and FQNEAQ. The CDR3 contains 14 residues. V lost 2 bases and J lost 5, with 11 bases in between. This CDR3 reads CASSLFGVGDTQYF. Written as DNA, the CDR3 is TGTGCCAGCAGCTTATTCGGGGTTGGAGATACGCAGTATTTT.

The rearrangement uses TRBV15 and TRBJ2-1; 11 bases map to TRBD2. The length of the CDR3 is 15 residues. Germline CDR1 is LNHNV and CDR2 is YYDKDF (reference sequence). J lost 7 bases, V lost 5 bases, and 7 bases had no gene match. CDR3 sequence: CATSPGLAGTNEQFF. DNA for the CDR3: TGTGCCACCAGCCCCGGACTAGCGGGCACGAATGAGCAGTTCTTC.

J is TRBJ1-2 and V is TRBV7-2; D is unclear. Germline V gene lookup returns CDR1 SGHTA and CDR2 FQGNSA. The V and J ends lost 1 base and 0 bases respectively, with 12 bases between them. CDR3 length equals 16 residues. The CDR3 spells CASSLDLVMTNYGYTF. The CDR3 DNA is TGTGCCAGCAGCTTAGATTTAGTTATGACTAACTATGGCTACACCTTC.

This clonotype was picked up a small number of times. CDR3 region: CASSLGSDSGELFF. The CDR3 DNA reads TGCGCCAGCAGCTTGGGGAGTGATTCCGGGGAGCTGTTTTTT. V is TRBV5-1 and J is TRBJ2-2; D gene uncertain. Germline-derived CDR1 and CDR2 are SGHRS and YFSETQ. V was trimmed by 0 bases and J by 6 bases, leaving 9 bases between them. This CDR3 spans 14 amino acids.

This clonotype was counted a few times. The chain has TRBV20-1 and TRBJ1-1; possible D gene TRBD1, 5 bases. The germline V gene encodes CDR1 DFQATT and CDR2 SNEGSKA (reference sequence). The CDR3 contains 15 residues. Trimming took off 0 bases at V and 0 bases at J, with 11 bases between the two ends. Here the CDR3 reads CSARDPGGMNTEAFF. In DNA form, the CDR3 reads TGCAGTGCTAGAGATCCCGGGGGGATGAACACTGAAGCTTTCTTT.

This clonotype was detected a few times. V and J are TRBV20-1 and TRBJ2-1; TRBD1 agrees at 8 bases. The CDR3 loop spans 14 amino acids. CDR1 is DFQATT and CDR2 is SNEGSKA in the germline V gene (reference sequence). V was pared by 6 bases and J by 0 bases, with 4 bases of the junction left unmatched. The CDR3 loop reads CSARQGSSYNEQFF. The CDR3 nucleotides are TGCAGTGCAAGACAGGGGAGCTCCTACAATGAGCAGTTCTTC.

The chain carries TRBV5-6 and TRBJ1-1; D gene unclear. This CDR3 is 14 amino acids long. Germline V gene lookup returns CDR1 SGHDT and CDR2 YYEEEE. Trimming removed 4 bases from V and 8 bases from J, with 18 bases in between. This CDR3 reads CASSSTLRAREAFF. In DNA form, the CDR3 reads TGTGCCAGCAGCAGTACTTTGCGAGCCCGGGAAGCTTTCTTT.

This clonotype showed up many times. CDR3 in amino acids: CASSQTLRDYEKLFF. DNA of the CDR3: TGCGCCAGCAGCCAAACTTTGCGGGATTATGAAAAACTGTTTTTT. The chain is built from TRBV4-3 and TRBJ1-4; D call uncertain. Germline-derived CDR1 and CDR2 are LGHNA and YSLEER. The ends were cut back, 2 bases at V and 6 bases at J, with 13 bases in the middle. This CDR3 has 15 residues.

The sample holds many counts of this clonotype. The chain has TRBV20-1 and TRBJ2-5; D may be TRBD2 (7 bases). The V gene lost 1 base and the J gene lost 2 bases, with 11 bases spanning the gap. The CDR3 is 14 amino acids. Germline V gene data show CDR1 as DFQATT and CDR2 as SNEGSKA (reference sequence). The CDR3: CSARGGGAQETQYF. CDR3 DNA: TGCAGTGCTAGAGGTGGGGGGGCACAAGAGACCCAGTACTTC.

The CDR3 nucleotides read TGTGCCACCAGTGATAGTACCAGGGAGGATCAGCCCCAGCATTTT. Translation: CATSDSTREDQPQHF. The chain links TRBV24-1 to TRBJ1-5; perhaps TRBD1 as D (5 bases). Germline CDR1 KGHDR, CDR2 SFDVKD. The CDR3 is 15 amino acids. V was shortened by 3 bases and J by 5 bases, with 13 bases between the two germline ends.

This clonotype was detected only a few times. The chain combines TRBV7-9 with TRBJ2-5, with D hard to call. V lost 6 bases and J lost 5, with 13 bases in between. The CDR3 extends over 13 amino acids. Germline CDR1 and CDR2: SEHNR and FQNEAQ (reference sequence). DNA of the CDR3: TGTGCCAGCAGAGACCCCTATGCGGAGACCCAGTACTTC. It yields the protein CASRDPYAETQYF.

This clonotype was recorded at least ten times. The chain links TRBV20-1 to TRBJ2-3, with 10 bases identical to TRBD2. Trimming took 3 bases from V and 1 from J; bases not matched to a gene: 1. Germline values: CDR1 DFQATT, CDR2 SNEGSKA (reference sequence). The CDR3 runs to 14 residues. CDR3 nucleotide sequence: TGCAGTGCTAGGCTAGCGGGGGGCACAGATACGCAGTATTTT. Protein product: CSARLAGGTDTQYF.

The chain carries TRBV7-9 and TRBJ1-1; TRBD1 agrees at 8 bases. V trimming: 4 bases; J trimming: 0 bases; junction bases outside the gene matches: 4. Germline V CDR1 and CDR2: SEHNR, FQNEAQ (reference sequence). The CDR3 covers 15 residues. The CDR3 DNA reads TGTGCCAGCAGCTCACACAGGGGGTTGAACACTGAAGCTTTCTTT. It is translated as CASSSHRGLNTEAFF. Looking up the rest from reference TRBV7-9 and TRBJ1-1 gives the full variable domain: DTGVSQNPRHKITKRGQNVTFRCDPISEHNRLYWYRQTLGQGPEFLTYFQNEAQLEKSRLLSDRFSAERPKGSFSTLEIQRTEQGDSAMYLCASSSHRGLNTEAFFGQGTRLTVV.

This clonotype appeared a few times. The chain links TRBV2 to TRBJ2-3; a weak D match, TRBD2 (5 bases). The V gene's germline CDR1 is SNHLY and CDR2 FYNNEI. The CDR3 loop spans 15 amino acids. Trimming left V 5 bases short and J 4 bases short, with 16 bases between. The CDR3 DNA reads as TGTGCCAGCAGTAGCGTACAAATCGGGGCAGATACGCAGTATTTT. This codes for CASSSVQIGADTQYF. The variable domain in full, completed from reference TRBV2 and TRBJ2-3, reads EPEVTQTPSHQVTQMGQEVILRCVPISNHLYFYWYRQILGQKVEFLVSFYNNEISEKSEIFDDQFSVERPDGSNFTLKIRSTKLEDSAMYFCASSSVQIGADTQYFGPGTRLTVL.

This clonotype was counted only a few times. The chain joins TRBV4-3 to TRBJ2-7, with D hard to call. Germline values: CDR1 LGHNA, CDR2 YSLEER. The CDR3 is made up of 14 amino acids. V lost 1 base, J lost 0 bases, and 7 bases lay in between. CDR3 DNA: TGCGCCAGCAGCCAAGCCAGGAGCTCCTACGAGCAGTACTTC. Its translation is CASSQARSSYEQYF.

The chain couples TRBV7-9 to TRBJ1-1; the D gene is possibly TRBD1 (5 bases). This CDR3 spans 14 amino acids. Germline CDR1 is SEHNR and CDR2 is FQNEAQ (reference sequence). V was pared by 5 bases and J by 5 bases, with 15 bases between. The CDR3 spells CASSPQGSGTEAFF. The CDR3 DNA is TGTGCCAGCAGCCCCCAGGGAAGCGGGACTGAAGCTTTCTTT.

This chain's CDR3 is CATRGEGGWEQYV. The CDR3 bases are TGTGCCACCCGAGGGGAGGGAGGGTGGGAGCAGTACGTC. The chain carries TRBV28 and TRBJ2-7, with TRBD2 matching over 7 bases. J was trimmed by 7 bases and V by 10 bases; bases with no gene match: 13. This CDR3 contains 13 residues. The germline V gene has CDR1 MDHEN and CDR2 SYDVKM.

This clonotype was observed a few times. V is TRBV6-5 and J is TRBJ2-3; 7 nucleotides agree with TRBD1. Germline V gene lookup returns CDR1 MNHEY and CDR2 SVGAGI. CDR3 length equals 14 residues. The junction had 5 bases not matched to a gene; V was cut back by 6 bases and J by 2 bases. DNA of the CDR3: TGTGCCAGCAGGCTCGGGACAGTCACAGATACGCAGTATTTT. Its translation: CASRLGTVTDTQYF.

In its sample, this clonotype was seen a few times. This chain uses TRBV4-3 with TRBJ1-2; no clear D gene. This CDR3 is built from 15 residues. Germline loops: CDR1 LGHNA, CDR2 YSLEER. V dropped 0 bases and J dropped 6 bases, with 14 bases sitting between them. The CDR3 sequence is CASSQDGWDYDGYTF. In DNA, the CDR3 is TGCGCCAGCAGCCAAGATGGCTGGGATTATGATGGCTACACCTTC.